This is a list of T cell receptor beta chains from one sample in a study of OX40 agonist ivuxolimab in advanced cancers. Sequenced by immunoSEQ multiplex PCR; TCRdb stores in-frame clones only, minus some. Of around 94,000 clones listed, under 95% were seen once; the top ten hold 0.7% to 1%. The specimen was CD4+ or CD8+ T cells sorted from blood, collected in a trial of the OX40 agonist ivuxolimab. Source of these receptors: an adult with an advanced solid tumor such as melanoma, head and neck, liver or kidney cancer. Both conserved end residues are part of each CDR3. D genes are given only for firm matches. Rows may omit the clone size; those that give it use once, few, many or a size class.

D gene,V gene,J gene,clone size,CDR3 DNA,CDR3 protein
TRBD2,TRBV4-3,TRBJ2-2,-,TGCGCCAGCAGCCCCGCCGGGACTAGCGGGAGTATTGGCACCGGGGAGCTGTTTTTT,CASSPAGTSGSIGTGELFF
TRBD2,TRBV11-3,TRBJ2-3,-,TGTGCCAGCAGCTTGGGTATTTGGACTAGCGGGCAGAAGGATACGCAGTATTTT,CASSLGIWTSGQKDTQYF
TRBD2,TRBV10-3,TRBJ2-3,-,TGTGCCATCAGGGCTGAGGCGGGGGGCACAGATATGCAGTATTTT,CAIRAEAGGTDMQYF
-,TRBV11-3,TRBJ1-1,-,TGTGCCAGCAGGGAAATTGGGAGGGGGGACCCTGAAGCTTTCTTT,CASREIGRGDPEAFF
TRBD1,TRBV5-1,TRBJ2-1,-,TGCGCCAGCAGCTTGGAAAGGCTGGGACAGGGCTACAATGAGCAGTTCTTC,CASSLERLGQGYNEQFF
-,TRBV11-2,TRBJ2-1,-,TGTGCCAGCAGCCCACCCAGTTCCTACAATGAGCAGTTCTTC,CASSPPSSYNEQFF
-,TRBV5-1,TRBJ1-3,-,TGCGCCAGCAGCAGGGGGGACGATGGAAACACCATATATTTT,CASSRGDDGNTIYF
-,TRBV2,TRBJ2-1,-,TGTGCCAGCATGTCACTAGAGCGGGAGCAGTTCTTC,CASMSLEREQFF
-,TRBV6-7,TRBJ2-6,-,TGTGCCAGCAGTTCGGAACTGTTACAAAGTCGGGCCAACGTCCTGACTTTC,CASSSELLQSRANVLTF
TRBD2,TRBV5-4,TRBJ2-7,-,TGTGCCAGCAGCAGGACTAGCGGGAGCCACGAGCAGTACTTC,CASSRTSGSHEQYF
-,TRBV9,TRBJ2-3,-,TGTGCCAGCAGCGGAGGTTTTTGGGGGAGTGTGGCAGATACGCAGTATTTT,CASSGGFWGSVADTQYF
-,TRBV7-9,TRBJ1-5,-,TGTGCCACCAACTCATGGCAGGGTAGCAATCAGCCCCAGCATTTT,CATNSWQGSNQPQHF
-,TRBV7-9,TRBJ2-1,medium-sized,TGTGCCAGCAGCTTATTCGCTGGGAACAATGAGCAGTTCTTC,CASSLFAGNNEQFF
-,TRBV6-6,TRBJ1-3,once,TGTGCCAGCAGTCTAGTCGTCGGGGGCTCTGGAAACACCATATATTTT,CASSLVVGGSGNTIYF
-,TRBV4-3,TRBJ1-4,few,TGCGCCAGCAGCCAAGATAAGGCAGGAGGGGGTGAAAAACTGTTTTTT,CASSQDKAGGGEKLFF
-,TRBV7-8,TRBJ2-1,-,TGTGCCAGCAGCTTAGACATCGTGGGGCGAGGATACAATGAGCAGTTCTTC,CASSLDIVGRGYNEQFF
-,TRBV9,TRBJ1-1,-,TGTGCCAGCAGCCCTCAGGGGTTACGGAACACTGAAGCTTTCTTT,CASSPQGLRNTEAFF
TRBD1,TRBV5-1,TRBJ2-7,-,TGCGCCAGCAGCGACACGGGACAGGGTCCCTACGAGCAGTACTTC,CASSDTGQGPYEQYF
TRBD2,TRBV9,TRBJ2-2,-,TGTGCCAGCAGCGGACTCACGGGGGGCACCGGGGAGCTGTTTTTT,CASSGLTGGTGELFF
-,TRBV10-3,TRBJ1-1,-,TGTGCCATCAGTGTTGGGGAGGCGAACACTGAAGCTTTCTTT,CAISVGEANTEAFF
TRBD1,TRBV11-2,TRBJ2-7,-,TGTGCCAGCAGAGGGGACAGGGCCTACGAGCAGTACTTC,CASRGDRAYEQYF
TRBD2,TRBV11-3,TRBJ2-1,-,TGTGCCAGCAGCTTCCTAGCGGGAGCATACAATGAGCAGTTCTTC,CASSFLAGAYNEQFF
-,TRBV19,TRBJ1-5,-,TGTGCCAGTAGTAGCGGTGTTCGGCTACAGCCCCAGCATTTT,CASSSGVRLQPQHF
-,TRBV4-2,TRBJ1-2,-,TGTGCCAGCAGCCAAGATACTACACCGAACCTCTATGGCTACACCTTC,CASSQDTTPNLYGYTF